This T cell receptor beta chain was captured in a study of identical twins. A universal primer site came from template switching; cDNA carried unique molecular identifiers. From the 5' RACE reads, TCRdb called clonotypes with MiXCR, one entry per CDR3 protein. The data contain 450,000 or so distinct CDR3 sequences, approximately 14% of them singletons. In its sample, this clonotype was seen a few times. In germline, CDR1 is KGHDR, CDR2 SFDVKD. Trimming took 0 bases from V and 7 from J; bases not matched to a gene: 10. The length of the CDR3 is 17 residues. There were only healthy Caucasians among the donors. The same data also went into a second study, on yellow fever vaccine responses in identical twins.

This TCR was recovered from a woman aged 18-29 years in good health. Sequencing used CD4+ T cells sorted from blood. The gene calls are TRBV24-1 and TRBJ2-1, with 8 nucleotides matching TRBD2. The CDR3 reads CATSDLPRAGAFNEQFF. CDR3 DNA sequence: TGTGCCACCAGTGATTTGCCCCGAGCGGGAGCTTTTAATGAGCAGTTCTTC.